This T cell receptor (beta chain) derives from a study of blood T cells in healthy people across ages. The second PCR ran about 7 to 12 cycles with a sample-barcoded 5' primer and J-beta primers. A 12-random-nucleotide template-switch adaptor tagged each cDNA molecule. TCRdb re-called the 5' RACE reads with MiXCR, one entry per CDR3 protein. The repertoire holds 800,000 to 950,000 distinct CDR3 sequences, with around 48% as singletons. This CDR3 region has 16 residues. CDR1 and CDR2 (germline): SGHRS, YFSETQ. On this clonotype itself: Its antigen is not known. One end of the junction varies from germline; a read error may be responsible.

Study conclusions and caveats: Diversity was higher, and naive CD4+ cells more numerous, in long-lived donors than in aged donors.

Donors ranged from 6 to 90 years old and were healthy Caucasians in Russia. The chain recombines TRBV5-1 with TRBJ1-2; 7 bases fit TRBD1. The origin of this receptor is a man aged 25 to 45 in good health. Sequenced sample: blood. The CDR3 nucleotides are TGCGCCGGCAGCTCCGGGGGGACAGTATTCTCCTATGGCTACACCTTC. Protein: CAGSSGGTVFSYGYTF.